The present T cell receptor (beta chain) was sequenced within a study of blood T cell repertoires in COVID-19. Overall study context: The United States, Italy and Spain provided the acute and convalescent COVID-19 samples.

This table comes from immunoSEQ multiplex PCR, and its TCRdb copy is limited to in-frame clones, with some not included. The table has more than 110,000 clones, more than 75% seen once. The CDR3 is made up of 13 amino acids. Losses at the gene ends were 5 bases for V and 7 bases for J; bases not matched to a gene: 7. Germline-derived CDR1 and CDR2 are SGHTA and FQGTGA. The receptor comes from a woman between 45 and 60 years old who had recovered from COVID-19. The source material was PBMCs or T cells enriched from blood (not recorded which). This sequence joins TRBV7-3 and TRBJ1-2, with 7 nucleotides matching TRBD1. CDR3 amino acids: CASSRDSEAGYTF. In DNA, the CDR3 is TGTGCCAGCAGCAGGGACAGTGAGGCTGGCTACACCTTC. Full variable domain (rest looked up from reference TRBV7-3 and TRBJ1-2): GAGVSQTPSNKVTEKGKYVELRCDPISGHTALYWYRQSLGQGPEFLIYFQGTGAADDSGLPNDRFFAVRPEGSVSTLKIQRTERGDSAVYLCASSRDSEAGYTFGSGTRLTVV.